This TCR beta chain was recovered during a study of sequential checkpoint blockade in melanoma (dated by TCRdb to about 2019). About the investigation overall: In a 1:1 randomization, patients received either first-line nivolumab then ipilimumab (arm A) or ipilimumab then nivolumab (arm B). The same lesion was the source of roughly four fifths of the matched pre- and post-treatment tumor biopsy pairs. DNA from roughly 90 melanoma tumor samples collected before treatment underwent TCRbeta immunosequencing. Matched tumor biopsies were taken from roughly 21 patients before treatment and at week 13, after single-agent nivolumab (arm A) or ipilimumab (arm B). Both trial sequences were followed by maintenance nivolumab. The study at large found these results: Small sample sizes and reduced statistical power limited the within-arm analyses of tumor T-cell fraction. In the nivolumab-first arm (arm A), an association was found between pretreatment tumor TIL clonality and response (P = .04). Achieving clinical benefit was about 30 times more likely for patients whose tumor T-cell fraction and clonality increased by week 13. Tumor T-cell fraction and clonality were correlated with PD-L1 staining and CD8+ T-cell counts, but not with mutational load. The response-prediction model combining TCR metrics and mutation burden needs validation in larger, independent patient cohorts.

The CDR3 runs 15 residues from the cysteine to the phenylalanine. CDR3 DNA only is kept here, 45 bases in frame from base 1. The germline V gene yields MNHGY for CDR1 and SAAAGT for CDR2. Relative to germline, V is missing 6 bases and J is missing 1 base, with 9 bases of the junction outside any gene match. The treatment or condition label corresponds to: randomized to nivolumab then ipilimumab (arm A) or the reverse (arm B). None of the trial patients had been given prior DNA-damaging chemotherapy. Samples came from patients with melanoma in CheckMate 064, a randomized, open-label phase II trial of sequential checkpoint blockade. Tumor TCR sequencing used genomic DNA from formalin-fixed paraffin-embedded (FFPE) tissue samples. This clone was seen more than once but under ten times. What this receptor recognizes is not known. Per-base quality was not reported, and no clone a single base away is much larger than it.

TCRbeta CDR3 regions were immunosequenced from genomic DNA with the immunoSEQ Assay. Prior to high-throughput sequencing, genomic DNA was amplified by bias-controlled multiplex PCR. Per the source publication's procedure: To quantify the absolute abundance of each unique TCRbeta CDR3 region, the sequences were collapsed and filtered. Clonality, defined as 1 minus Pielou's evenness, was calculated using only productive rearrangements. To compute tumor T-cell fraction, TCRbeta template counts were normalized to usable DNA, with usable DNA estimated from several housekeeping genes. A previously published method was used to identify clones whose frequencies were significantly greater in on-treatment samples than in baseline samples. TCRdb obtained this table from immuneACCESS and retained in-frame rearrangements with V and J assigned. These tables miss some clones; where compared with another copy, unresolved V genes account for less than half of the shortfall, and the remainder is unexplained. V and J calls and clone size are those listed in that table; D and trimming were worked out from the DNA. Here the sample has about 900 clones; under 30% occur a single time. The ten largest clones represent under 15% of the sample.

The V and J segments used are TRBV6-8 and TRBJ2-7; 7 bases in the junction line up with TRBD1. Sequencing was performed on tumor tissue (inferred from file names), taken from a patient given nivolumab and ipilimumab in sequence. The source is a human donor with melanoma. The sequence in DNA is TGTGCCAGCAGCCAATCGGGACAGTCATCCTACGAGCAGTACTTC. It encodes CASSQSGQSSYEQYF.